One sample yielded the 19 T cell receptor beta chains listed below, sequenced in a study of blood T cell repertoires in COVID-19. Measured with immunoSEQ multiplex PCR; TCRdb has only the in-frame clones, and not every one. Counted here are 120,000 or so clones, about 86% occurring once; the ten biggest clones make up over 15%. Sequencing used peripheral blood. All receptors come from a woman in her fifties or sixties with acute or convalescent COVID-19.

This clone has only one observation. The chain carries TRBV6-5 and TRBJ1-1; no reliable D call. V lost 0 bases and J 5 bases, leaving 10 bases between the germline ends. Germline V gene sequence: CDR1 MNHEY, CDR2 SVGAGI. This CDR3 is built from 14 residues. CDR3 coding DNA: TGTGCCAGCAGTTACTCGCTCGGGAGGACTGAAGCTTTCTTT. Encoded protein: CASSYSLGRTEAFF.

The chain employs TRBV12-3 or TRBV12-4 and TRBJ2-7; 10 bases align to TRBD1. CDR3 length equals 13 residues. The V gene end was trimmed by 8 bases and the J gene end by 3 bases; junction bases not matched to a gene: 4. The CDR3 sequence: CASGDRGHYEQYF. Written as DNA, the CDR3 is TGTGCCAGCGGTGACAGGGGGCACTACGAGCAGTACTTC.

The V gene is TRBV30, the J gene TRBJ2-7; D is unclear. From germline, CDR1 is GTSNPN and CDR2 SVGIG (reference sequence). V dropped 0 bases and J dropped 0 bases, with 9 bases sitting between them. The CDR3 is made up of 14 amino acids. CDR3 DNA sequence: TGTGCCTGGAGTGTCGGCGGCAGCTCCTACGAGCAGTACTTC. Its protein product is CAWSVGGSSYEQYF.

This clone has a single count. J is TRBJ1-4 and V is TRBV5-1, with TRBD1 matching over 7 bases. J lost 6 bases, V lost 2 bases, and 7 bases had no gene match. There are 15 residues in the CDR3. The V gene's germline CDR1 is SGHRS and CDR2 YFSETQ. CDR3: CASSLRGRGDEKLFF. CDR3 nucleotides: TGCGCCAGCAGCTTAAGGGGGCGAGGAGATGAAAAACTGTTTTTT.

In regard to this clone: Other nucleotide sequences from this sample produce the same CDR3. The rearrangement links TRBV18 to TRBJ2-7; TRBD1 matches at 9 bases. Germline assignment: CDR1 KGHSH and CDR2 LQKENI. The J segment lost 2 bases and the V segment lost 3 bases, leaving 2 bases of the junction unmatched. This CDR3 comprises 14 residues. The CDR3 sequence is CASSPGQGPYEQYF. The CDR3 bases are TGTGCCAGCTCACCGGGACAGGGCCCCTACGAGCAGTACTTC.

The genes are TRBV10-3 and TRBJ2-1; TRBD1 matches at 11 bases. This CDR3 spans 15 amino acids. Germline V lookup: CDR1 ENHRY, CDR2 SYGVKD. V lost 5 bases, J lost 6 bases, and 6 bases stayed unmatched. The CDR3 reads CAISSGTGGVNEQFF. The CDR3 DNA sequence: TGTGCCATCAGTTCCGGGACAGGGGGGGTCAATGAGCAGTTCTTC.

The rearrangement links TRBV28 to TRBJ1-5; D possibly corresponds to TRBD1 (5 bases). Looked up from germline, CDR1 is MDHEN and CDR2 is SYDVKM. The V and J ends lost 4 bases and 3 bases respectively, with 19 bases between them. The CDR3 covers 17 residues. The CDR3 spells CASSSLDLGADNQPQHF. The CDR3 DNA follows: TGTGCCAGCAGTTCCTTGGACCTAGGGGCAGACAATCAGCCCCAGCATTTT.

This clone has a handful of counts. CDR3 coding DNA: TGTGCCAGTAGTATCTCGACAGGGAACACCGGGGAGCTGTTTTTT. Amino acids: CASSISTGNTGELFF. The rearrangement uses TRBV19 and TRBJ2-2, with a tentative D call TRBD1 (6 bases). The V gene lost 3 bases and the J gene lost 1 base, with 9 bases spanning the gap. The germline CDR1 and CDR2 sequences are LNHDA and SQIVND (reference sequence). The CDR3 sequence is 15 residues long.

The chain is built from TRBV11-2 and TRBJ1-5, with D tentatively TRBD1 (6 bases). Between the trimmed V and J ends, which lost 5 bases and 7 bases, there was a span of 12 bases. Germline lookup yields CDR1 SGHAT and CDR2 FQNNGV. The CDR3 contains 13 residues. In nucleotides, the CDR3 is TGTGCCAGCAGCCCCTCAGGGGAACAGCCCCAGCATTTT. This sequence encodes CASSPSGEQPQHF.

The chain combines TRBV12-3 or TRBV12-4 with TRBJ1-1, with 7 bases matching TRBD1. CDR3 length equals 13 residues. The V gene end was trimmed by 0 bases and the J gene end by 10 bases; junction bases not matched to a gene: 5. For the CDR3, the DNA is TGTGCCAGCAGTTTAGCGGCGAGGGGGCTAGCTTTCTTT. This translates into CASSLAARGLAFF.

This clone was recorded once. The chain is built from TRBV4-2 and TRBJ2-1, with D uncertain. V was clipped by 5 bases and J by 4 bases, with 12 bases between them. This CDR3 is 14 amino acids long. In germline, CDR1 is LGHNA, CDR2 YNFKEQ. As DNA, the CDR3 is TGTGCCAGCAGCGCAAGTGAGCTTTACAATGAGCAGTTCTTC. It yields the protein CASSASELYNEQFF.

The rearrangement uses TRBV13 and TRBJ1-6; 7 bases align to TRBD1. This CDR3 has 14 residues. V lost 0 bases, J lost 7 bases, and 0 bases stayed unmatched. Germline assignment: CDR1 PRHDT and CDR2 FYEKMQ (reference sequence). CDR3 DNA sequence: TGTGCCAGCAGCTTAGGGACAGGGAATTCACCCCTCCACTTT. Translated: CASSLGTGNSPLHF.

This sequence joins TRBV7-2 and TRBJ1-5; TRBD1 might be the D (6 bases). V shed 5 bases and J shed 1 base, with 15 bases lying between them. CDR3 length: 16 residues. Germline lookup yields CDR1 SGHTA and CDR2 FQGNSA. CDR3 DNA sequence: TGTGCCAGCAGCGCGGAGCAGGGGAGCAGCAATCAGCCCCAGCATTTT. This encodes CASSAEQGSSNQPQHF.

The chain is built from TRBV19 and TRBJ2-5; a weak D match, TRBD1 (6 bases). The CDR3 contains 15 residues. Trimming removed 0 bases from V and 5 bases from J, with 13 bases in between. Germline-derived CDR1 and CDR2 are LNHDA and SQIVND (reference sequence). For the CDR3, the DNA is TGTGCCAGTAGTATAGACAGGGGCCTCAGGGAGACCCAGTACTTC. Amino acids: CASSIDRGLRETQYF.

The genes are TRBV6-4 and TRBJ2-1; D is undetermined. V was cut by 4 bases and J by 8 bases, with 15 bases left in between. The length of the CDR3 is 14 residues. The germline V gene has CDR1 MRHNA and CDR2 SNTAGT. The CDR3 spells CASSATFPSYEQFF. In DNA, the CDR3 is TGTGCCAGCAGTGCGACTTTCCCTTCTTATGAGCAGTTCTTC.

V is TRBV7-9 and J is TRBJ2-7; perhaps TRBD2 as D (6 bases). The germline V and J ends were trimmed by 5 bases and 4 bases, with 12 bases remaining between them. The length of the CDR3 is 13 residues. Germline V gives CDR1 SEHNR, CDR2 FQNEAQ (reference sequence). The CDR3 protein is CASSPRGIYEQYF. The CDR3 DNA follows: TGTGCCAGCAGCCCCCGCGGGATTTACGAGCAGTACTTC.

V is TRBV7-8 and J is TRBJ2-2, with 8 bases aligning to TRBD2. This CDR3 is 18 amino acids long. V dropped 2 bases and J dropped 6; count of bases not matched to a gene: 14. Looked up from germline, CDR1 is SGHVS and CDR2 is FQNEAQ. CDR3 protein: CASSLLSAGGTSPGELFF. CDR3 nucleotides: TGTGCCAGCAGCTTATTGTCGGCGGGGGGCACTTCCCCCGGGGAGCTGTTTTTT. The full variable domain, in which reference TRBV7-8 and TRBJ2-2 provide the parts outside the CDR3, is GAGVSQSPRYKVAKRGQDVALRCDPISGHVSLFWYQQALGQGPEFLTYFQNEAQLDKSGLPSDRFFAERPEGSVSTLKIQRTQQEDSAVYLCASSLLSAGGTSPGELFFGEGSRLTVL.

In this sample, this clone turned up a few times. This sequence joins TRBV30 and TRBJ1-4; a possible D gene is TRBD1 (6 bases). The CDR3 runs 15 residues. The V gene lost 0 bases and the J gene lost 5 bases, with 13 bases spanning the gap. CDR1 and CDR2 from the germline V gene are GTSNPN and SVGIG (reference sequence). The CDR3 nucleotides read TGTGCCTGGAGTGTAGGAACAGGGCCAAATGAAAAACTGTTTTTT. Translating gives CAWSVGTGPNEKLFF.

The DNA for the CDR3 is TGTGCCAGCAGTGACGGGGGGGCGGACCCGAATGAAAAACTGTTTTTT. It is translated as CASSDGGADPNEKLFF. V usage is TRBV6-4 and J usage is TRBJ1-4, with D tentatively TRBD1 (6 bases). The germline V and J ends were trimmed by 2 bases and 5 bases, with 15 bases remaining between them. CDR3 length: 16 residues. CDR1 and CDR2 (germline): MRHNA, SNTAGT.